This T cell receptor (beta chain) derives from a study of blood T cell repertoires in COVID-19. Background on the study: T cells, B-cell-depleted T cells, or PBMCs supplied cDNA or gDNA.

How the authors handled the data: Nucleated cell number was recorded as an estimate derived from reference gene primer amplification. Assay used: immunoSEQ multiplex PCR; TCRdb lists only in-frame clones, some missing. Clonal size and the V and J genes are those of that table, whereas D and trimming came from the DNA. Of about 170,000 clones listed, roughly nine tenths are singletons. This clone has just one count. The CDR3 spans 13 residues. CDR1 and CDR2 from the germline V gene are MNHEY and SVGAGI. After removal of 2 bases from V and 7 bases from J, the junction contained 4 bases not matched to a gene.

This rearrangement joins TRBV6-5 to TRBJ1-2; the match to TRBD1 covers 7 bases. The specimen sequenced was peripheral blood. The receptor was derived from an elderly woman in a cohort sampled during active or convalescent COVID-19. The CDR3 nucleotides read TGTGCCAGCAGTTACCAAGGGGGCTCTGGCTACACCTTC. It yields the protein CASSYQGGSGYTF.